The 14 T cell receptor beta chains presented below share a single source sample, sequenced in a study of blood T cell repertoires in COVID-19. Sequencing used immunoSEQ multiplex PCR; TCRdb keeps in-frame clones, though not all of them. Here the sample spans approximately 170,000 clones, roughly 85% being singletons. Sequencing was performed on peripheral blood. The receptors derive from a middle-aged man with active or convalescent COVID-19.

The chain combines TRBV28 with TRBJ2-3, with unresolved D. V shed 10 bases and J shed 5 bases, with 13 bases lying between them. Germline loops: CDR1 MDHEN, CDR2 SYDVKM. The CDR3 length is 12 residues. The CDR3 spells CATENNLDTQYF. Here the CDR3 DNA reads TGTGCCACCGAAAACAATTTAGATACGCAGTATTTT.

With regard to this clone: The sample has other DNA sequences that encode this CDR3 too. The V gene is TRBV4-2, the J gene TRBJ2-3; maybe TRBD1 (6 bases). This CDR3 is 14 amino acids long. V lost 3 bases and J lost 0, with 7 bases in between. Germline CDR1 LGHNA, CDR2 YNFKEQ. The DNA for the CDR3 is TGTGCCAGCAGCCAGACAGGCAGCACAGATACGCAGTATTTT. This gives the protein CASSQTGSTDTQYF.

The genes are TRBV7-3 and TRBJ2-3; possibly TRBD2 for D (7 bases). Deletions cut 5 bases from V and 0 bases from J, with 15 bases between. This CDR3 has 16 amino acids. CDR1 is SGHTA, CDR2 FQGTGA, per germline. The CDR3 sequence is CASSRLGGVSTDTQYF. CDR3 nucleotide sequence: TGTGCCAGCAGCCGCCTAGGGGGGGTAAGCACAGATACGCAGTATTTT. The full variable domain, rest sourced from reference TRBV7-3 and TRBJ2-3, is GAGVSQTPSNKVTEKGKYVELRCDPISGHTALYWYRQSLGQGPEFLIYFQGTGAADDSGLPNDRFFAVRPEGSVSTLKIQRTERGDSAVYLCASSRLGGVSTDTQYFGPGTRLTVL.

The chain combines TRBV3-1 (or the pseudogene TRBV3-2) with TRBJ2-3, with a tentative D call TRBD2 (5 bases). The CDR3 runs 18 residues. Germline V gene sequence: CDR1 LGHDT, CDR2 YNNKEL (reference sequence). The V end lost 5 bases, the J end lost 0 bases, and 21 bases lay between the germline ends. This CDR3 reads CASSSLLWTQLSTDTQYF. The CDR3 DNA sequence: TGTGCCAGCAGCTCTCTTCTCTGGACTCAGCTTAGCACAGATACGCAGTATTTT.

With regard to this clone: This sample includes further DNA sequences coding for the same CDR3. This chain connects TRBV28 to TRBJ1-1; maybe TRBD1 (6 bases). The V end lost 2 bases, the J end lost 4 bases, and 8 bases lay between the germline ends. The germline V gene encodes CDR1 MDHEN and CDR2 SYDVKM. This CDR3 is 13 amino acids long. The CDR3 spells CASSLGGSTEAFF. The CDR3 nucleotides read TGTGCCAGCAGTTTAGGGGGCAGCACTGAAGCTTTCTTT. Full variable domain (rest looked up from reference TRBV28 and TRBJ1-1): DVKVTQSSRYLVKRTGEKVFLECVQDMDHENMFWYRQDPGLGLRLIYFSYDVKMKEKGDIPEGYSVSREKKERFSLILESASTNQTSMYLCASSLGGSTEAFFGQGTRLTVV.

The rearrangement uses TRBV18 and TRBJ2-1; maybe TRBD2 (6 bases). The CDR3 is 16 residues long. Trimming removed 4 bases at V and 3 bases at J, with 16 bases between. The germline V gene encodes CDR1 KGHSH and CDR2 LQKENI. The CDR3 region is CASSLLGSGDYNEQFF. The CDR3 DNA sequence: TGTGCCAGCTCACTGCTAGGTAGCGGAGACTACAATGAGCAGTTCTTC.

This chain uses TRBV19 with TRBJ2-3; 10 bases are shared with TRBD2. Germline CDR1 and CDR2: LNHDA and SQIVND (reference sequence). This CDR3 region has 16 residues. Losses at the gene ends were 7 bases for V and 3 bases for J; bases not matched to a gene: 10. CDR3 nucleotide sequence: TGTGCCAGTACAAGTTCTAGCGGGAGTATGACAGATACGCAGTATTTT. This codes for CASTSSSGSMTDTQYF. The full variable domain, in which reference TRBV19 and TRBJ2-3 provide the parts outside the CDR3, is DGGITQSPKYLFRKEGQNVTLSCEQNLNHDAMYWYRQDPGQGLRLIYYSQIVNDFQKGDIAEGYSVSREKKESFPLTVTSAQKNPTAFYLCASTSSSGSMTDTQYFGPGTRLTVL.

This chain connects TRBV7-2 to TRBJ2-7; 9 bases align to TRBD2. V shed 3 bases, J shed 1 base, and the junction held 4 bases outside the gene matches. The CDR3 is made up of 15 amino acids. Per the germline V gene, CDR1 is SGHTA and CDR2 is FQGNSA. CDR3 nucleotide sequence: TGTGCCAGCAGCTTGAGCGGGGGGTTTTCCTACGAGCAGTACTTC. The encoded protein is CASSLSGGFSYEQYF.

The genes are TRBV5-5 and TRBJ2-7, with 9 bases aligning to TRBD1. Germline V lookup: CDR1 SGHKS, CDR2 YYEKEE (reference sequence). V shed 4 bases, J shed 3 bases, and the junction held 14 bases outside the gene matches. This CDR3 contains 17 residues. The CDR3: CASSPGQGSPRNYEQYF. The CDR3 nucleotides read TGTGCCAGCAGCCCCGGACAGGGGTCTCCTCGGAACTACGAGCAGTACTTC.

This clone was recorded once. The rearrangement links TRBV12-3 or TRBV12-4 to TRBJ2-7; TRBD2 might be the D (6 bases). This CDR3 spans 13 amino acids. V was trimmed by 3 bases and J by 2 bases, leaving 8 bases between them. In DNA form, the CDR3 reads TGTGCCAGCAGTTTCCGGGGGACCTACGAGCAGTACTTC. Protein product: CASSFRGTYEQYF.

The rearrangement joins TRBV29-1 to TRBJ2-7; 7 bases agree with TRBD1. J lost 6 bases, V lost 4 bases, and 9 bases had no gene match. The CDR3 extends over 13 amino acids. Germline V gene data show CDR1 as SQVTM and CDR2 as ANQGSEA. CDR3 in DNA: TGCAGCGTTGTCAGGGGGTGGGGATTCGAGCAGTACTTC. Its protein is CSVVRGWGFEQYF.

The chain combines TRBV9 with TRBJ2-5; 10 nucleotides line up with TRBD2. The V gene end was trimmed by 3 bases and the J gene end by 4 bases; junction bases not matched to a gene: 6. This CDR3 spans 15 amino acids. Germline CDR1 is SGDLS and CDR2 is YYNGEE. CDR3 DNA sequence: TGTGCCAGCAGCGAGCGGGGGGGCGGTCGAGAGACCCAGTACTTC. Protein sequence: CASSERGGGRETQYF.

The chain couples TRBV6-5 to TRBJ1-5; D might be TRBD1 (6 bases). Germline values: CDR1 MNHEY, CDR2 SVGAGI. Trimming removed 4 bases from V and 4 bases from J, with 17 bases in between. The CDR3 is made up of 16 amino acids. The CDR3 loop reads CASSSHSTTGNQPQHF. CDR3 nucleotides: TGTGCCAGCAGTTCCCACTCCACGACAGGAAATCAGCCCCAGCATTTT.

The rearrangement links TRBV13 to TRBJ2-7, with 10 bases lining up with TRBD1. V trimming: 4 bases; J trimming: 1 base; junction bases outside the gene matches: 4. This CDR3 comprises 15 residues. Per germline, CDR1 PRHDT and CDR2 FYEKMQ (reference sequence). The CDR3 here is CASSSGQGRSYEQYF. Written as DNA, the CDR3 is TGTGCCAGCAGCTCGGGACAGGGGAGGTCCTACGAGCAGTACTTC. Together with reference TRBV13 and TRBJ2-7, the CDR3 gives the full variable domain: AAGVIQSPRHLIKEKRETATLKCYPIPRHDTVYWYQQGPGQDPQFLISFYEKMQSDKGSIPDRFSAQQFSDYHSELNMSSLELGDSALYFCASSSGQGRSYEQYFGPGTRLTVT.